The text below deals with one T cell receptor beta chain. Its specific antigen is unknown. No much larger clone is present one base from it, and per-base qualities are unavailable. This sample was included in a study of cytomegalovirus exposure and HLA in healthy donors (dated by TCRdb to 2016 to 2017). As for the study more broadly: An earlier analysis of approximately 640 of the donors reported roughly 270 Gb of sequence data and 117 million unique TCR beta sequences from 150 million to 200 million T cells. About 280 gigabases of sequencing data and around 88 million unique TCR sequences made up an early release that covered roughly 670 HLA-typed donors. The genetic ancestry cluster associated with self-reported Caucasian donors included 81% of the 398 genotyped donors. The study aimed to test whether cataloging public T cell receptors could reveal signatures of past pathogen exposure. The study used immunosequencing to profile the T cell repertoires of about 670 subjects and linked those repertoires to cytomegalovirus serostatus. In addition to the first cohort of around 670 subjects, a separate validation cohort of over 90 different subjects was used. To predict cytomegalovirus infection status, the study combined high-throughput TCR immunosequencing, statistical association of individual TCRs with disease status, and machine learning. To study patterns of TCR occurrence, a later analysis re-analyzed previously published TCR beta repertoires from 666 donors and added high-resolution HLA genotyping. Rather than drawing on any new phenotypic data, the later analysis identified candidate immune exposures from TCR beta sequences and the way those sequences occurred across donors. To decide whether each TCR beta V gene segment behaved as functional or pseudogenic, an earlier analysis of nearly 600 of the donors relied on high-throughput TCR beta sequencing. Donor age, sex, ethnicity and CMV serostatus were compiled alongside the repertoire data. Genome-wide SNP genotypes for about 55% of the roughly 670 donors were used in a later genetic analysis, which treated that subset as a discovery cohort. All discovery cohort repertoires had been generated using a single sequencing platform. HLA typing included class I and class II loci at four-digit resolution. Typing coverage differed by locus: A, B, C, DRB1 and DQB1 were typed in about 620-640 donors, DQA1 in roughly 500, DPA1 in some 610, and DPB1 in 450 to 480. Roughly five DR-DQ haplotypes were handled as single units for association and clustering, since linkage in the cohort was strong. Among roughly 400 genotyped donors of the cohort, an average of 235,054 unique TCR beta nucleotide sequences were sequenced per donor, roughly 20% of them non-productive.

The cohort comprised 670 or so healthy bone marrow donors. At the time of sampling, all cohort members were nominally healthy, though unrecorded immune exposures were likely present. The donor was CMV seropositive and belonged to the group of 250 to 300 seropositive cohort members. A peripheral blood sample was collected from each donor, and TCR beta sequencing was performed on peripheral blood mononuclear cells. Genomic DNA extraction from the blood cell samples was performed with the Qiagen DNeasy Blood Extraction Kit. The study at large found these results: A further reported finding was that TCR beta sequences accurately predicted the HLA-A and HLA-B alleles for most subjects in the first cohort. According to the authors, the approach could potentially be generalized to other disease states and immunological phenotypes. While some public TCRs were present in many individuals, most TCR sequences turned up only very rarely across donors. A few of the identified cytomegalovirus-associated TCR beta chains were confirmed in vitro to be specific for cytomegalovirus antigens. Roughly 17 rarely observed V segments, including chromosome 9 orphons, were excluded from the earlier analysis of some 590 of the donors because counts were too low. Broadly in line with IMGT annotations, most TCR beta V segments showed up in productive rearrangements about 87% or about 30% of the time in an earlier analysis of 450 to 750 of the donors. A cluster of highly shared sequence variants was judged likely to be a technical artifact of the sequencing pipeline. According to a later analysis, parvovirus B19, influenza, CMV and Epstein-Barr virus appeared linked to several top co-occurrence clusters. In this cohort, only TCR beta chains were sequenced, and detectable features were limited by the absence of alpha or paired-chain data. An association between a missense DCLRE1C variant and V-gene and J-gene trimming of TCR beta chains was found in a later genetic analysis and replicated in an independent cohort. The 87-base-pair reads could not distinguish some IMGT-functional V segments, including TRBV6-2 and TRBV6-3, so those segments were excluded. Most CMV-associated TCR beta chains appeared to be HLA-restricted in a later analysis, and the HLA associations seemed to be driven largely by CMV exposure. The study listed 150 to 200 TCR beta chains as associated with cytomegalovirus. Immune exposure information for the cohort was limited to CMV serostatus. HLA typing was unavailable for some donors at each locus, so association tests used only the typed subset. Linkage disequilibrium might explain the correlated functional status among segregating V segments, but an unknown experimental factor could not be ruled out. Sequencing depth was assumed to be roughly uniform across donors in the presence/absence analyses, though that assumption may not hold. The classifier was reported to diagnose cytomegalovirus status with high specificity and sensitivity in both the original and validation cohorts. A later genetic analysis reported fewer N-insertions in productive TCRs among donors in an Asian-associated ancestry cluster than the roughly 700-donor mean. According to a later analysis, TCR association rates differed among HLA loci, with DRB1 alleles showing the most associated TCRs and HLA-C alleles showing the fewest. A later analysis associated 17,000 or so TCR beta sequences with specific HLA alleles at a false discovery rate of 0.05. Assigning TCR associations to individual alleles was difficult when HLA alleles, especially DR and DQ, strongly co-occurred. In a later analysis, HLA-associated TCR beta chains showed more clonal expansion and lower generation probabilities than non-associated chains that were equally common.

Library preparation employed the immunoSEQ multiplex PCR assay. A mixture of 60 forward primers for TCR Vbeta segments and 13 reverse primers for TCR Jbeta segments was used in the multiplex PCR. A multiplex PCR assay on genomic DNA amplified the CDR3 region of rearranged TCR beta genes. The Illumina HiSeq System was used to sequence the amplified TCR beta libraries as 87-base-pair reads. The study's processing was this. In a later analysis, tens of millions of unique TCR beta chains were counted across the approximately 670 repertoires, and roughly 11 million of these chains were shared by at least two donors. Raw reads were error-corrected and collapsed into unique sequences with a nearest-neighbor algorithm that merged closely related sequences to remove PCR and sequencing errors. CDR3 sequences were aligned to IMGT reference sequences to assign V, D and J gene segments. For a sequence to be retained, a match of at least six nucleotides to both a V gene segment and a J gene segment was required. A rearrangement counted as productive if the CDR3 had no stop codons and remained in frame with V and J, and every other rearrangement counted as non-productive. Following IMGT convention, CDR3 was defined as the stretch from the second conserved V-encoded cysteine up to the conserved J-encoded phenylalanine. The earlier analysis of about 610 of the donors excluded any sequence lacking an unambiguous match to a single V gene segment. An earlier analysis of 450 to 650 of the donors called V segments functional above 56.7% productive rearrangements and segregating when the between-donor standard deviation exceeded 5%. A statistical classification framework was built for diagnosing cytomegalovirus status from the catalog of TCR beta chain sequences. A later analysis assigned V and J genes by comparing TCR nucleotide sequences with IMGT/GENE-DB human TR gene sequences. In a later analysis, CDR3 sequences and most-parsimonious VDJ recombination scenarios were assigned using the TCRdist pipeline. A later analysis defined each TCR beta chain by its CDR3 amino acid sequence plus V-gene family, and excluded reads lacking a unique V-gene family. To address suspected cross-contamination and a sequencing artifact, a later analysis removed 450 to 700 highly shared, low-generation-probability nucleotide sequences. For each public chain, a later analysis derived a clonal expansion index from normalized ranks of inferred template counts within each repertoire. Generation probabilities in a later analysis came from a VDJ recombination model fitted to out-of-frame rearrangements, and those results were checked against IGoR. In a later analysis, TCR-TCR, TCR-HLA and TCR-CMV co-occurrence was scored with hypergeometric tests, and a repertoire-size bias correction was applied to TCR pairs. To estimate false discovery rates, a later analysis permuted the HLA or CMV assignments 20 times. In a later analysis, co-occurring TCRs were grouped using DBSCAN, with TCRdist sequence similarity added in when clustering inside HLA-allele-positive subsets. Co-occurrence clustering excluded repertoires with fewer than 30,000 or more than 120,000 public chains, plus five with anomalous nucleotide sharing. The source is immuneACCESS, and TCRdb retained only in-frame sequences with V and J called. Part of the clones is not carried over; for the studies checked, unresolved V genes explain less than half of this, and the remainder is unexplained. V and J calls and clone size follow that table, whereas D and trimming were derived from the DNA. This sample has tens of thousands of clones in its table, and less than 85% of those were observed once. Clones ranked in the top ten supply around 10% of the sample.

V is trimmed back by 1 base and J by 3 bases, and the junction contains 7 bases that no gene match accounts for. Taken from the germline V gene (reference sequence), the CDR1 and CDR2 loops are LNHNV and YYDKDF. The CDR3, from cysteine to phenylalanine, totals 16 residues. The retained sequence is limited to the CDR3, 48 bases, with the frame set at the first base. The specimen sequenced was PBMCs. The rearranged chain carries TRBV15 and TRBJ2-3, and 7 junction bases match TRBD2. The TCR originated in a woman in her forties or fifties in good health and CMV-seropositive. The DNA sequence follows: TGTGCCACCAGCAGAGGTACTAGCGATTGGACAGATACGCAGTATTTT. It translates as CATSRGTSDWTDTQYF.